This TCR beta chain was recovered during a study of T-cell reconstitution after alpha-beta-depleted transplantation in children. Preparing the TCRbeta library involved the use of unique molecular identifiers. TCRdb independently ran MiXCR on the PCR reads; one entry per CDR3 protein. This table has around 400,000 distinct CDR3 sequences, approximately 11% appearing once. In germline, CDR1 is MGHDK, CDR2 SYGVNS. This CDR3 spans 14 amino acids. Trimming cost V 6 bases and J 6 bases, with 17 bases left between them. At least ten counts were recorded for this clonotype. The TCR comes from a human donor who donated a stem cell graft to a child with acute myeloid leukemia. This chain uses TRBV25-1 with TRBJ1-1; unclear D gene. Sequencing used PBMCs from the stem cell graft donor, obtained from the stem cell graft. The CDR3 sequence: CASSYGSLEAEAFF. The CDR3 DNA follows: TGTGCCAGCAGCTACGGTTCCCTAGAGGCTGAAGCTTTCTTT.